The 7 T cell receptor beta chains below come from one sample, sequenced in a study of cytomegalovirus exposure and HLA in healthy donors. The PCR used 60 Vbeta and 13 Jbeta primers. Profiling relied on immunoSEQ multiplex PCR, and the TCRdb table lists in-frame clones only, not all of them. In the table there are about 140,000 clones, over 75% of which are singletons. Input material: PBMCs. The receptors were sampled from a man in his thirties or forties in good health.

The chain carries TRBV6-1 and TRBJ2-3, with TRBD2 matching 9 bases. The length of the CDR3 is 16 residues. The V and J ends lost 2 bases and 0 bases, in that order; junction bases with no gene match: 3. CDR1 and CDR2 from the germline V gene are MNHNS and SASEGT. This CDR3 is CASSETLAGSTDTQYF. For the CDR3, the DNA is TGTGCCAGCAGTGAAACGCTAGCGGGAAGCACAGATACGCAGTATTTT.

V and J are TRBV30 and TRBJ2-7, with 7 bases lining up with TRBD1. Germline V gene data show CDR1 as GTSNPN and CDR2 as SVGIG (reference sequence). V dropped 2 bases and J dropped 3; count of bases not matched to a gene: 1. The CDR3 covers 12 residues. The CDR3: CAWSRDSYEQYF. The CDR3, as DNA: TGTGCCTGGAGTCGGGACAGCTACGAGCAGTACTTC.

V usage is TRBV6-5 and J usage is TRBJ2-7; 11 bases fit TRBD1. The CDR3 covers 15 residues. V shed 2 bases and J 3 bases; nucleotides not matched to a gene: 3. Looked up from germline, CDR1 is MNHEY and CDR2 is SVGAGI. The CDR3 DNA reads as TGTGCCAGCAGTTACGACGGGACAGGGGGCTACGAGCAGTACTTC. This codes for CASSYDGTGGYEQYF.

The chain links TRBV6-1 to TRBJ1-1; D gene uncertain. The germline V gene has CDR1 MNHNS and CDR2 SASEGT. V lost 1 base and J 5 bases, leaving 8 bases between the germline ends. The CDR3 sequence is 13 residues long. CDR3 in DNA: TGTGCCAGCAGTGAAGGGGCCCCAACTGAAGCTTTCTTT. It yields the protein CASSEGAPTEAFF.

V gene TRBV28 combines with J gene TRBJ2-2; 11 nucleotides align to TRBD2. The CDR3 totals 15 residues. The V gene's germline CDR1 is MDHEN and CDR2 SYDVKM. With V trimmed by 9 bases and J by 6 bases, 9 bases remained unmatched. CDR3 protein: CASYGLAGRAGELFF. The CDR3 bases are TGTGCCAGTTACGGACTAGCGGGTAGGGCCGGGGAGCTGTTTTTT.

The J gene is TRBJ2-3, the V gene TRBV7-9, with D perhaps TRBD2 (5 bases). CDR1 and CDR2 from the germline V gene are SEHNR and FQNEAQ (reference sequence). The CDR3 loop spans 14 amino acids. Deletions cut 1 base from V and 3 bases from J, with 8 bases between. CDR3 DNA sequence: TGTGCCAGCAGCTTAGGGGGAGCGACAGATACGCAGTATTTT. Protein product: CASSLGGATDTQYF.

The rearrangement links TRBV6-5 to TRBJ2-7, with 7 bases lining up with TRBD1. After removal of 2 bases from V and 3 bases from J, the junction contained 10 bases not matched to a gene. The germline gives CDR1 MNHEY, CDR2 SVGAGI. The CDR3 runs 16 residues. This CDR3 is CASSYVGTEMYYEQYF. In DNA form, the CDR3 reads TGTGCCAGCAGTTACGTGGGGACAGAGATGTACTACGAGCAGTACTTC.